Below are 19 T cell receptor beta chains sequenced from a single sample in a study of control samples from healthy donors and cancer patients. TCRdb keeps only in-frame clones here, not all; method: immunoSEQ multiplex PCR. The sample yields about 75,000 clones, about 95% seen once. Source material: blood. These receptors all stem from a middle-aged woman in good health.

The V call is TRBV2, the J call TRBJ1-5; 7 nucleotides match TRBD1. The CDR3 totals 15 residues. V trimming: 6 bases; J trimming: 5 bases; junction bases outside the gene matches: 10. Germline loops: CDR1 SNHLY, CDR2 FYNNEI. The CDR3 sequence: CASSKERGGYQPQHF. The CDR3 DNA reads TGTGCCAGCAGCAAAGAACGAGGGGGCTATCAGCCCCAGCATTTT.

CDR3 amino acids: CAWSVDFYEQYF. CDR3 coding DNA: TGTGCCTGGAGTGTAGATTTTTACGAGCAGTACTTC. The chain couples TRBV30 to TRBJ2-7; no clear D. The V gene lost 0 bases and the J gene lost 4 bases, with 7 bases spanning the gap. The CDR3 runs 12 residues. CDR1 and CDR2 from the germline V gene are GTSNPN and SVGIG (reference sequence).

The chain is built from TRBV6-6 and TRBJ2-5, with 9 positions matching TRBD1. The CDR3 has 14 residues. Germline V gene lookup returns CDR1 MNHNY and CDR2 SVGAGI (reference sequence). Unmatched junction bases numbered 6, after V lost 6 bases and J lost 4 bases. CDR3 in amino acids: CASSLTGGGETQYF. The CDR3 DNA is TGTGCCAGCAGCCTGACAGGGGGAGGAGAGACCCAGTACTTC.

DNA of the CDR3: TGTGCCAGCAGTCCCGGGACAGGGGACCATGAGCAGTTCTTC. Amino acid sequence: CASSPGTGDHEQFF. V and J are TRBV3-1 (or the pseudogene TRBV3-2) and TRBJ2-1; TRBD1 matches 10 bases. V shed 6 bases, J shed 8 bases, and the junction held 7 bases outside the gene matches. This CDR3 region has 14 residues. CDR1 and CDR2 (germline): LGHDT, YNNKEL (reference sequence).

CDR3 loop: CASSLGAGEVDTQYF. DNA of the CDR3: TGTGCCAGCAGCCTCGGGGCAGGGGAAGTGGATACGCAGTATTTT. The genes are TRBV7-6 and TRBJ2-3; D is perhaps TRBD1 (6 bases). CDR1 SGHVS and CDR2 FNYEAQ come from the germline V gene. Trimming left V 5 bases short and J 6 bases short, with 18 bases between. The CDR3 covers 15 residues.

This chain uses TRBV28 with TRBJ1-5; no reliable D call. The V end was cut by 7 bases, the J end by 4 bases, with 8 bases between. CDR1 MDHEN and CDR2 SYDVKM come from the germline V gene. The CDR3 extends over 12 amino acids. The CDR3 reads CASKIKNQPQHF. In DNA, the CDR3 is TGTGCCAGCAAAATAAAGAATCAGCCCCAGCATTTT. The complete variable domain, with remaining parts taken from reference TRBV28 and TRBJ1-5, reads DVKVTQSSRYLVKRTGEKVFLECVQDMDHENMFWYRQDPGLGLRLIYFSYDVKMKEKGDIPEGYSVSREKKERFSLILESASTNQTSMYLCASKIKNQPQHFGDGTRLSIL.

CDR3 loop: CASSLRVDQYEQYF. The CDR3 nucleotides are TGTGCCAGCAGCTTACGGGTGGACCAATACGAGCAGTACTTC. This chain uses TRBV7-2 with TRBJ2-7; D gene uncertain. Trimming left V 2 bases short and J 4 bases short, with 12 bases between. The germline V gene encodes CDR1 SGHTA and CDR2 FQGNSA. CDR3 length: 14 residues.

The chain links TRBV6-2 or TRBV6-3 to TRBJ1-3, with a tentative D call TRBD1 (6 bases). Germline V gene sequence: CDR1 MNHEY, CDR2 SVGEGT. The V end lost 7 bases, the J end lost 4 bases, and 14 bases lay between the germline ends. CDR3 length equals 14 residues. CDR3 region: CASNPTGGGNTIYF. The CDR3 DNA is TGTGCCAGCAACCCGACAGGTGGAGGAAACACCATATATTTT.

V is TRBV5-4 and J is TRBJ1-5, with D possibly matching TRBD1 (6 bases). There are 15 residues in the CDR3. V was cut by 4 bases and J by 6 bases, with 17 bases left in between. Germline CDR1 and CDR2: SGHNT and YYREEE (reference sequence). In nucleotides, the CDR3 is TGTGCCAGCAGCCAAGCTCCGGGGGGCGGTCAGCCCCAGCATTTT. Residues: CASSQAPGGGQPQHF. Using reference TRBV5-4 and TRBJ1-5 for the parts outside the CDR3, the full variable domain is ETGVTQSPTHLIKTRGQQVTLRCSSQSGHNTVSWYQQALGQGPQFIFQYYREEENGRGNFPPRFSGLQFPNYSSELNVNALELDDSALYLCASSQAPGGGQPQHFGDGTRLSIL.

In DNA, the CDR3 is TGTGCCAGCAGCTTAAGCGCCGGACATTACTACGAGCAGTACTTC. Protein sequence: CASSLSAGHYYEQYF. V is TRBV7-3 and J is TRBJ2-7, with D maybe TRBD1 (5 bases). The CDR3 runs to 15 residues. Germline V lookup: CDR1 SGHTA, CDR2 FQGTGA. V lost 1 base and J 3 bases, leaving 13 bases between the germline ends.

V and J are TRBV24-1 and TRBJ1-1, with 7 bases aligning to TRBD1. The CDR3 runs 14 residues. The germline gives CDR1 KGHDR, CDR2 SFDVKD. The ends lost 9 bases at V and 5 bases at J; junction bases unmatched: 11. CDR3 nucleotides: TGTGCCACCCGAGGACAGGAGGTAAATACTGAAGCTTTCTTT. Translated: CATRGQEVNTEAFF.

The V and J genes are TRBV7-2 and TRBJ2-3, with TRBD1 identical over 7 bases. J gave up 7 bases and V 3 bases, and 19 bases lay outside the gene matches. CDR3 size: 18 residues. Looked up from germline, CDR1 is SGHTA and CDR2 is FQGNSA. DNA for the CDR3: TGTGCCAGCAGCTTCATATTGGCCGGAACCGGGACAGCTAATACGCAGTATTTT. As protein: CASSFILAGTGTANTQYF.

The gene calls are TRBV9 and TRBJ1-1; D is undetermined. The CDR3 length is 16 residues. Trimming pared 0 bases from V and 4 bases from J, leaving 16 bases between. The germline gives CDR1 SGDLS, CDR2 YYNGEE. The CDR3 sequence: CASSVAPEVAGTEAFF. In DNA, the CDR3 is TGTGCCAGCAGCGTAGCACCAGAGGTCGCGGGCACTGAAGCTTTCTTT.

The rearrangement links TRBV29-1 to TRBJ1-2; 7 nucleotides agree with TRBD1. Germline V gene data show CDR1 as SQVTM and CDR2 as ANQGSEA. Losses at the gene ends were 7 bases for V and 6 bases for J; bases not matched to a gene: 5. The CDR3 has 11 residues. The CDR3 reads CSDRQGDGYTF. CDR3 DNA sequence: TGCAGCGACCGACAGGGAGATGGCTACACCTTC.

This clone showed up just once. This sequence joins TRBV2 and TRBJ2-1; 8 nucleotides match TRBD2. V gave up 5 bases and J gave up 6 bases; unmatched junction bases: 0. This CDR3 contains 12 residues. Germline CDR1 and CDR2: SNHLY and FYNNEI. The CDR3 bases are TGTGCCAGCAGTAGCGGGAGCAATGAGCAGTTCTTC. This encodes CASSSGSNEQFF.

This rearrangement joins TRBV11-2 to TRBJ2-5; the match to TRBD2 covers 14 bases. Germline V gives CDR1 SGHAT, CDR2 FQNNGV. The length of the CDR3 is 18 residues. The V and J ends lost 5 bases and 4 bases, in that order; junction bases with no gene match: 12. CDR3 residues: CASSVPGLAGVLGETQYF. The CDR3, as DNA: TGTGCCAGCAGCGTCCCGGGACTAGCGGGAGTTTTGGGAGAGACCCAGTACTTC.

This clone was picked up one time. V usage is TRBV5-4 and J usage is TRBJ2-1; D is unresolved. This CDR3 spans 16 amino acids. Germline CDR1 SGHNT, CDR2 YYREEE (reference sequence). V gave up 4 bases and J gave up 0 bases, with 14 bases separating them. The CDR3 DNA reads TGTGCCAGCAGCCCGAGAATTCCGGGCTCCTACAATGAGCAGTTCTTC. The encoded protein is CASSPRIPGSYNEQFF.

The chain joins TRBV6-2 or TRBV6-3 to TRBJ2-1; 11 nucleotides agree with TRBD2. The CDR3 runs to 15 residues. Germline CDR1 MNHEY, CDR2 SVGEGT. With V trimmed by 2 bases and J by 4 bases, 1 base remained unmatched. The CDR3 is CASSYGTSGYNEQFF. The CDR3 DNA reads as TGTGCCAGCAGTTACGGGACTAGCGGTTACAATGAGCAGTTCTTC.

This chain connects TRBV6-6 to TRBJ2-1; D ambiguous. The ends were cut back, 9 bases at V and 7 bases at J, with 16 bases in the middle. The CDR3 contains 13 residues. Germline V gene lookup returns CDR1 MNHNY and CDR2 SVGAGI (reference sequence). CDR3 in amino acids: CASAVEYVNEQFF. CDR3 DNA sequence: TGTGCCAGTGCGGTTGAGTATGTAAATGAGCAGTTCTTC.